This T cell receptor beta chain is from a study of cytomegalovirus exposure and HLA in healthy donors. Study-wide results and caveats: It was in a later analysis that TCR association rates were seen to vary by HLA locus, highest for DRB1 and lowest for HLA-C. In a later analysis, most CMV-associated TCR beta chains appeared HLA-restricted. In all likelihood, a cluster of highly shared sequence variants was a sequencing artifact. Association with HLA alleles at 0.05 false discovery rate was found for 16,951 TCR beta sequences in a later analysis.

PCR used 60 Vbeta primers and 13 Jbeta primers. Sequencing used immunoSEQ multiplex PCR; TCRdb keeps in-frame clones, though not all of them. Seen here are 76,000 or so clones, 65% to 75% observed once, and the top ten hold 15% to 20%. CDR3 length: 13 residues. The germline V gene encodes CDR1 LGHNA and CDR2 YNFKEQ. V was clipped by 3 bases and J by 8 bases, with 11 bases between them. As for this clone: Antigen unknown.

The sample consisted of PBMCs. This sequence originates from a woman in her thirties or forties in good health and CMV-seropositive. This chain links TRBV4-2 with TRBJ2-1; maybe TRBD2 (5 bases). The DNA for the CDR3 is TGTGCCAGCAGCCACGGTACTAGTTATGAGCAGTTCTTC. Translation gives CASSHGTSYEQFF.